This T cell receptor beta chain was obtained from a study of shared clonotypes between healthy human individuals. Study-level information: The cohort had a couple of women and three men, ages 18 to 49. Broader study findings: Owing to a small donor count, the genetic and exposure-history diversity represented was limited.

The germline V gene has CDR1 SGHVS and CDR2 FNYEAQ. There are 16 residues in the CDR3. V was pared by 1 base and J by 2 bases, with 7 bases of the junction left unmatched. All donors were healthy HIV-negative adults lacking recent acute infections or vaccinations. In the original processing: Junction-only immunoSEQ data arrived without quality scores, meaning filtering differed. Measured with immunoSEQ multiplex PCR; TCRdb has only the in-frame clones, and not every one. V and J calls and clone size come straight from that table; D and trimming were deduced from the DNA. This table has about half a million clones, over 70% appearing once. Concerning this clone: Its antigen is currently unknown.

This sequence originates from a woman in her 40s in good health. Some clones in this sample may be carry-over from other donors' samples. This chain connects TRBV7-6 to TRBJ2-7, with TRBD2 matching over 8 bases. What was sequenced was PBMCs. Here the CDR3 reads CASSLGGGRLTYEQYF. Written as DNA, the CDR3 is TGTGCCAGCAGCTTAGGGGGCGGGAGGCTAACCTACGAGCAGTACTTC. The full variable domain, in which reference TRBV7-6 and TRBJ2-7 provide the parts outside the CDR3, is GAGVSQSPRYKVTKRGQDVALRCDPISGHVSLYWYRQALGQGPEFLTYFNYEAQQDKSGLPNDRFSAERPEGSISTLTIQRTEQRDSAMYRCASSLGGGRLTYEQYFGPGTRLTVT.